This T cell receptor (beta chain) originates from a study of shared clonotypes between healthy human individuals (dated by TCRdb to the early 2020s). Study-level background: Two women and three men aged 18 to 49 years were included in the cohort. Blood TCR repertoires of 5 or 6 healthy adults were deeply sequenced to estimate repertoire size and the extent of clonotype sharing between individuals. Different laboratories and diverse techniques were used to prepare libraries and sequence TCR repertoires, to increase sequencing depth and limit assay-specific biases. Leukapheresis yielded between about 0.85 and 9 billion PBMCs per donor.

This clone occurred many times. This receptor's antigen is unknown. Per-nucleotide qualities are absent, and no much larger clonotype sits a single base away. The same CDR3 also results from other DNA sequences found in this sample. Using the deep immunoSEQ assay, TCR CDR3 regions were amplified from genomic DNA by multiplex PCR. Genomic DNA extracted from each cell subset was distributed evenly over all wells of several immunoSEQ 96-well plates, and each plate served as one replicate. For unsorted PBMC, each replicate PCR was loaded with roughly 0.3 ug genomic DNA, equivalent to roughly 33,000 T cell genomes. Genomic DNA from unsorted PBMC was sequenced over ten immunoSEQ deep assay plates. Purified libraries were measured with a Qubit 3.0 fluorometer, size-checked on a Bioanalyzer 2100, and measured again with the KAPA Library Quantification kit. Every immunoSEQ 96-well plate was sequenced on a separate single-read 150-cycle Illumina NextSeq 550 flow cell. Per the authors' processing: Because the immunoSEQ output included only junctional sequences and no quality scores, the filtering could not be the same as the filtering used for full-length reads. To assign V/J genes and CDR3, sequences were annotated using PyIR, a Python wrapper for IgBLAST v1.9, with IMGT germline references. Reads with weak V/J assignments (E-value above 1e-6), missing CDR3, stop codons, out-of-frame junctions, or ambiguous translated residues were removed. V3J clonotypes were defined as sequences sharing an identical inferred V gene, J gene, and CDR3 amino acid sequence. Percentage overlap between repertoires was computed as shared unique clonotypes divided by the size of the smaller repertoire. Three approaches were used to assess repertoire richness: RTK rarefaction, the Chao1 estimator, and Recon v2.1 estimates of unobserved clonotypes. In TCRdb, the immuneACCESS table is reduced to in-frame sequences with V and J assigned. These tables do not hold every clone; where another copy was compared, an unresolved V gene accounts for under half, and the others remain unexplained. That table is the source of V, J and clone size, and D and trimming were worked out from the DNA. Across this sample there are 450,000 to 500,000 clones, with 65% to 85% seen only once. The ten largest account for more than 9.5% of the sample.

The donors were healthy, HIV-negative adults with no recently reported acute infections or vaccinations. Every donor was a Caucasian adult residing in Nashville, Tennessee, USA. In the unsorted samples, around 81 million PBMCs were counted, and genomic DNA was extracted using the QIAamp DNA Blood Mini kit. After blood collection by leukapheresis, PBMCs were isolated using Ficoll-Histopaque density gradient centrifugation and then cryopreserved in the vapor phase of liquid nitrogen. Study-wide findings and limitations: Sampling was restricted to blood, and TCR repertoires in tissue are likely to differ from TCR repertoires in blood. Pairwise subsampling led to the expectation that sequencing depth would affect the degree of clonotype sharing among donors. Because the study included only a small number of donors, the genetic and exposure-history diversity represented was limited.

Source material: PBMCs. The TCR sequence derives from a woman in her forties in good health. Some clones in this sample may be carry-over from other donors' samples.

The CDR3 has the sequence CASSFQGLTEAFF. The nucleotide sequence is TGTGCCAGCAGCTTCCAGGGTTTAACTGAAGCTTTCTTT. The V and J segments used are TRBV11-2 and TRBJ1-1; tentative D gene TRBD1, with 5 bases matching. The CDR3 covers 13 residues, taking in both the cysteine and the phenylalanine. The CDR3 DNA has 39 bases and is translated from base 1. Via the germline V gene, CDR1 is SGHAT and CDR2 FQNNGV. Between the V and J ends, shortened by 3 bases and 5 bases respectively, the junction contains 10 bases.